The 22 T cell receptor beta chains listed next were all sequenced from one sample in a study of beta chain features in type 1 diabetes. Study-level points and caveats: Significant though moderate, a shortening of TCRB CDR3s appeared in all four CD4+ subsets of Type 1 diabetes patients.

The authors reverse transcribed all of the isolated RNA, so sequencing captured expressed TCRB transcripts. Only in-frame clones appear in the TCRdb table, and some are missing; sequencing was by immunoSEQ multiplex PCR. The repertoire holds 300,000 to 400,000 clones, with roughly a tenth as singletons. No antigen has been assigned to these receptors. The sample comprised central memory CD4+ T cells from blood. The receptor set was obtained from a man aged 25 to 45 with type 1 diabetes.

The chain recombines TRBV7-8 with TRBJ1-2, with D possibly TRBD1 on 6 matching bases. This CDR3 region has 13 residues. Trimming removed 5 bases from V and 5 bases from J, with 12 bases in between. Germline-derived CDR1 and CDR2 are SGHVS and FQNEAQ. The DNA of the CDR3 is TGTGCCAGCAGCCTCCGGGACACATATGGCTACACCTTC. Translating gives CASSLRDTYGYTF.

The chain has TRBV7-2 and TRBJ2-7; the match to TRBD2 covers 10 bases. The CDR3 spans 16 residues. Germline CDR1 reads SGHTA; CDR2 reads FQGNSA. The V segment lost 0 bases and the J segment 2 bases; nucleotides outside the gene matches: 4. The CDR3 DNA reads TGTGCCAGCAGCTTAGCGATAAGCGGGGGGGCCTACGAGCAGTACTTC. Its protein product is CASSLAISGGAYEQYF.

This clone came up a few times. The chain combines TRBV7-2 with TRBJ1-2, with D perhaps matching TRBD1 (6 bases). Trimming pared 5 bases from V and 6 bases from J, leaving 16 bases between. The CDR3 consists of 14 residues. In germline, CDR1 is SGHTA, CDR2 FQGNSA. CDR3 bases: TGTGCCAGCAGCCCCGGTCCGGGGGCGGATGGCTACACCTTC. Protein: CASSPGPGADGYTF.

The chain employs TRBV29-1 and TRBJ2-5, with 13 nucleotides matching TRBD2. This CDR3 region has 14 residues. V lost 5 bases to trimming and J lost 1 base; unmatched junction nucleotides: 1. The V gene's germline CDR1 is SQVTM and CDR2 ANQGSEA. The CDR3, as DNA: TGCAGCGTTACTAGCGGGGGGGCCCAAGAGACCCAGTACTTC. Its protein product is CSVTSGGAQETQYF.

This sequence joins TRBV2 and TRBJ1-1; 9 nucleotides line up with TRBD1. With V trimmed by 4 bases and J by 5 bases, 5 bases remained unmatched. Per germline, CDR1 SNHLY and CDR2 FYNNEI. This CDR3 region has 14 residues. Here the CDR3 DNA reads TGTGCCAGCAGTGGGGGACAGGGAAAGACTGAAGCTTTCTTT. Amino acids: CASSGGQGKTEAFF.

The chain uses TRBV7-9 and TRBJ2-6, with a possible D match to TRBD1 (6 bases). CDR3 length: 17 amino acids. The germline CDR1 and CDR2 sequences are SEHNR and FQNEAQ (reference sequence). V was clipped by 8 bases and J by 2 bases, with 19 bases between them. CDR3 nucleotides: TGTGCCAGCGGCCGCGAACTAACAGGGCCTGGGGCCAACGTCCTGACTTTC. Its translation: CASGRELTGPGANVLTF.

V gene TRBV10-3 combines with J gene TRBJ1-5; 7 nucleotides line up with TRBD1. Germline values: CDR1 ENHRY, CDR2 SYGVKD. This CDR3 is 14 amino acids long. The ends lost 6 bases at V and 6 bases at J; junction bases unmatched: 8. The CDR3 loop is CAISADRDGQPQHF. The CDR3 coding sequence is TGTGCCATCAGCGCCGACAGGGATGGTCAGCCCCAGCATTTT.

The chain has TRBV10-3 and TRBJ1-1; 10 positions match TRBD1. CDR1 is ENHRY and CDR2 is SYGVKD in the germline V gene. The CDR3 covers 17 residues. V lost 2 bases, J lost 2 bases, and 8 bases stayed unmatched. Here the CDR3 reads CAISEGIGTGDNTEAFF. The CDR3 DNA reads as TGTGCCATCAGTGAGGGAATTGGGACAGGGGACAACACTGAAGCTTTCTTT.

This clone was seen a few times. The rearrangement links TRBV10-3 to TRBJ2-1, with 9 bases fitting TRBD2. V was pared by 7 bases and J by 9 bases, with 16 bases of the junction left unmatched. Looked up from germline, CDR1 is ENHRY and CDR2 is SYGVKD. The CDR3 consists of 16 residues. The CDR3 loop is CAITLGGGVSVSEQFF. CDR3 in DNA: TGTGCCATCACCCTTGGCGGGGGGGTGTCCGTAAGTGAGCAGTTCTTC.

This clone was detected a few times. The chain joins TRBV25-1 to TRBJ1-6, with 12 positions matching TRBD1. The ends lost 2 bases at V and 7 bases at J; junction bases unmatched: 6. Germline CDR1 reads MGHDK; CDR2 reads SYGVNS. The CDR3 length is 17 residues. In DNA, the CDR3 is TGTGCCAGCAGTGAACGGGGACAGGGGGCCCTCAATTCACCCCTCCACTTT. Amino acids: CASSERGQGALNSPLHF.

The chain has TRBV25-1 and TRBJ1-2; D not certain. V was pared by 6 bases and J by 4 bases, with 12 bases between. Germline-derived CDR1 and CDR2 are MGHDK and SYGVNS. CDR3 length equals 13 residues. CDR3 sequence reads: CASRSDQRYGYTF. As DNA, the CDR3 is TGTGCCAGCAGGTCAGACCAACGCTATGGCTACACCTTC.

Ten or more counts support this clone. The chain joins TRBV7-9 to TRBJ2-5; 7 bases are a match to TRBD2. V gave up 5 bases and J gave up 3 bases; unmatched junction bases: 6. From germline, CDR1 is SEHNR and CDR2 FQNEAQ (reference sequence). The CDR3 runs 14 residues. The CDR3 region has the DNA TGTGCCAGCAGCGAACTAGCGACCAAAGAGACCCAGTACTTC. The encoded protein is CASSELATKETQYF.

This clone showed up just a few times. The CDR3 nucleotides read TGTGCCAGCACCCAGCCAGTGGGACTAGCGGTCCCAGATACGCAGTATTTT. Its translation: CASTQPVGLAVPDTQYF. The chain is built from TRBV13 and TRBJ2-3, with 11 bases fitting TRBD2. The CDR3 consists of 17 residues. V lost 7 bases and J lost 4; bases outside the gene matches: 13. Germline V gene data show CDR1 as PRHDT and CDR2 as FYEKMQ (reference sequence).

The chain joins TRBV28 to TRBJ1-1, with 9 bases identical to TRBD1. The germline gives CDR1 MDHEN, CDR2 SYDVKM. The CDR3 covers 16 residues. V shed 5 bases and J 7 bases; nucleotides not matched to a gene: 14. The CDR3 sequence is CASSHGGGTGSSEAFF. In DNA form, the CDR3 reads TGTGCCAGCAGTCACGGAGGGGGGACAGGGAGTAGTGAAGCTTTCTTT.

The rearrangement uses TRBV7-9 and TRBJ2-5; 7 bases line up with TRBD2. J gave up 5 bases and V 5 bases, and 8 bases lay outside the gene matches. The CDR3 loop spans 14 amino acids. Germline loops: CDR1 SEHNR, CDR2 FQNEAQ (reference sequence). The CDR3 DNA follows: TGTGCCAGCAGCCGAGCGGGGAAGGAGGAGACCCAGTACTTC. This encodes CASSRAGKEETQYF.

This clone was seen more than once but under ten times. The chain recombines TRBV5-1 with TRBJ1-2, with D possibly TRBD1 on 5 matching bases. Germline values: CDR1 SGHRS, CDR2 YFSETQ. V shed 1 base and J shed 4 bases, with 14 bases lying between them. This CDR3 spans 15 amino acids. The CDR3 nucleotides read TGCGCCAGCAGCTTGATTGACAGCGGGACCTATGGCTACACCTTC. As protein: CASSLIDSGTYGYTF.

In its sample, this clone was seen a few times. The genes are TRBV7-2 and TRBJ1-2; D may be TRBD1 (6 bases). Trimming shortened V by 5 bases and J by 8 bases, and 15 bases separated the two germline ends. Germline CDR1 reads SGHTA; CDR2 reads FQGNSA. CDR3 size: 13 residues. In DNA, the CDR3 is TGTGCCAGCAGCCCCGTTGGGGGCAGAGGCTACACCTTC. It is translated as CASSPVGGRGYTF. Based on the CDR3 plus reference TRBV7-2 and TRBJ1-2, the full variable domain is GAGVSQSPSNKVTEKGKDVELRCDPISGHTALYWYRQSLGQGLEFLIYFQGNSAPDKSGLPSDRFSAERTGGSVSTLTIQRTQQEDSAVYLCASSPVGGRGYTFGSGTRLTVV.

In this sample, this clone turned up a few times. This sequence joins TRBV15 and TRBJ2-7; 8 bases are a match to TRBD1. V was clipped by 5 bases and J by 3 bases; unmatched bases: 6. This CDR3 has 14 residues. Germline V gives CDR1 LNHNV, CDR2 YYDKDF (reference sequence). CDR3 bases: TGTGCCACCAGCTTTCCAGGGGGCTACTACGAGCAGTACTTC. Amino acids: CATSFPGGYYEQYF.

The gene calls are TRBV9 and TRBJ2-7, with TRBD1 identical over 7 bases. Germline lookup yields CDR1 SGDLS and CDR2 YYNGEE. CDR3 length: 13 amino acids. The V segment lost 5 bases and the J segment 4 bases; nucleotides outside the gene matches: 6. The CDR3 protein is CASSIQGSYEQYF. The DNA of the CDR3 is TGTGCCAGCAGTATACAGGGGTCTTACGAGCAGTACTTC.

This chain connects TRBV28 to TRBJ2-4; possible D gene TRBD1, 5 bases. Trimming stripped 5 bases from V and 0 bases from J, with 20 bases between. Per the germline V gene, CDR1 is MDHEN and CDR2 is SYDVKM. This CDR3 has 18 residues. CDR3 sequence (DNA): TGTGCCAGCAGTGTAAGGTCAGGGTTCGAGGCAGCCAAAAACATTCAGTACTTC. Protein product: CASSVRSGFEAAKNIQYF.

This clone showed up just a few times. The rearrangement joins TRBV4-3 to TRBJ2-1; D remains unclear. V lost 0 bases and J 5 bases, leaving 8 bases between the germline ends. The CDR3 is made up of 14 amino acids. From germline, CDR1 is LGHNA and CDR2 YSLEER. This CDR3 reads CASSQESGHNEQFF. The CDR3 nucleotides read TGCGCCAGCAGCCAAGAATCTGGCCACAATGAGCAGTTCTTC.

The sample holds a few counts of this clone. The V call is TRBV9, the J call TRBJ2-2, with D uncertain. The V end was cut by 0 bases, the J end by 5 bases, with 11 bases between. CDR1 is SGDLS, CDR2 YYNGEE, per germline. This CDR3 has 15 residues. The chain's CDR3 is CASSVGPSQTGELFF. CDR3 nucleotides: TGTGCCAGCAGCGTAGGCCCTAGTCAGACCGGGGAGCTGTTTTTT.